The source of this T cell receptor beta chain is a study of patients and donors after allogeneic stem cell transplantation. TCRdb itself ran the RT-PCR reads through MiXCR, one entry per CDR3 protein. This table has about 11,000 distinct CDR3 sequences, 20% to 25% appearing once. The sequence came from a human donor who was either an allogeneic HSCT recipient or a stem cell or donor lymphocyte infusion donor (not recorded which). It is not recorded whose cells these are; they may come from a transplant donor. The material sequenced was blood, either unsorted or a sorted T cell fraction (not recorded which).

The DNA of the CDR3 is TGTGCCAGCAGTAGTGACAGGGAAGGCACTGAAGCTTTCTTT. As protein: CASSSDREGTEAFF. V usage is TRBV21-1 and J usage is TRBJ1-1; no DNA check was done on the table's D call, TRBD1. TRBV21-1 is described as a pseudogene. The CDR3 is 14 amino acids.